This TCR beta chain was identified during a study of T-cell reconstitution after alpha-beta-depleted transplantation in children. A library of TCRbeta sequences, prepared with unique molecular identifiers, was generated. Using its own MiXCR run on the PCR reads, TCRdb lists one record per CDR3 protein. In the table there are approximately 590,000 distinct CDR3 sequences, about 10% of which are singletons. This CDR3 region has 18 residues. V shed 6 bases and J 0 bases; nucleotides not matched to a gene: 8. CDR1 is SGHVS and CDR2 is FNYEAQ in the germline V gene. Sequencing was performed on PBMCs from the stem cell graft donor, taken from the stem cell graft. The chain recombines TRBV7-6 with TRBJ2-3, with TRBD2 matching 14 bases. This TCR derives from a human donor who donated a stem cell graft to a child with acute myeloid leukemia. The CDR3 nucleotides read TGTGCCAGCAGTCACGGGACTAGCGGGAGCGGAAGCACAGATACGCAGTATTTT. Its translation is CASSHGTSGSGSTDTQYF.